A selection of T cell receptor beta chains follows, all from one sample in a study of cytomegalovirus exposure and HLA in healthy donors. Sequencing was performed with immunoSEQ multiplex PCR; in TCRdb, only in-frame clones are kept and a portion is missing. The sample has about 84,000 clones, just under 90% seen once. Sample: PBMCs. These receptors originate from a man between 18 and 29 years old in good health and CMV-seronegative. CDR3s include the opening cysteine and the closing phenylalanine or tryptophan. Fields, in order: D gene, clone size, V gene, J gene, CDR3 DNA, CDR3 protein. A D gene is named only where the DNA matches it firmly. Expanded clones are given a class, and other clones once, few, many or no size at all.

>TRBD2|-|TRBV7-3|TRBJ2-6
TGTGCCAGCAGCTTACGCGGGGGGAGGGACGTCCTGACTTTC
CASSLRGGRDVLTF
>TRBD1|-|TRBV27|TRBJ2-7
TGTGCCAGCAGTCCCACAGGGGTGTTCACCTACGAGCAGTACTTC
CASSPTGVFTYEQYF
>TRBD2|-|TRBV27|TRBJ2-7
TGTGCCAGCAGTCCGAGTATGGGGGGGCTAGCGGGAGTCGAGCAGTACTTC
CASSPSMGGLAGVEQYF
>-|-|TRBV7-2|TRBJ2-5
TGTGCCAGCAGCTTAGGACAGATCCAGGGCGAGACCCAGTACTTC
CASSLGQIQGETQYF
>TRBD1|-|TRBV5-6|TRBJ1-4
TGTGCCAGCAGCTTTGGGACAGGGGTAGGGGAAAAACTGTTTTTT
CASSFGTGVGEKLFF
>-|-|TRBV6-6|TRBJ1-1
TGTGCCAGCAGGACCGATATTTGGGTCGGGGACACTGAAGCTTTCTTT
CASRTDIWVGDTEAFF
>-|-|TRBV5-4|TRBJ2-5
TGTGCCAGCAGCTCGGAGCCCCAAGAGACCCAGTACTTC
CASSSEPQETQYF
>-|-|TRBV19|TRBJ1-2
TGTGCCAGTAAGACAGGACCAAAGGATGGCTACACCTTC
CASKTGPKDGYTF
>-|-|TRBV11-2|TRBJ2-1
TGTGCCAGCAGCATCGGGGGCTCCTACAATGAGCAGTTCTTC
CASSIGGSYNEQFF
>TRBD1|-|TRBV6-1|TRBJ2-7
TGTGCCAGCAGTTATAGACAGGGCTACGAGCAGTACTTC
CASSYRQGYEQYF
>-|-|TRBV28|TRBJ2-7
TGTGCCAGCAGTCAAGGGACTTTCTCCTACGAGCAGTACTTC
CASSQGTFSYEQYF
>-|-|TRBV30|TRBJ1-1
TGTGCCTGGAGTGTAGGACTGTTGAACACTGAAGCTTTCTTT
CAWSVGLLNTEAFF
>-|-|TRBV29-1|TRBJ2-1
TGCAGCGTTTGGAGCAATGAGCAGTTCTTC
CSVWSNEQFF
>-|-|TRBV6-1|TRBJ1-5
TGTGCCAGCTTGACAGCTCCCAATCAGCCCCAGCATTTT
CASLTAPNQPQHF
>-|-|TRBV5-4|TRBJ2-7
-
CASSPSVAGQHVEQYF
>-|-|TRBV6-1|TRBJ1-2
TGTGCCAGCAGTGCCCAGGACAGCCTCCTCCAAACTTATGGCTACACCTTC
CASSAQDSLLQTYGYTF
>TRBD2|-|TRBV4-1|TRBJ2-7
TGCGCCAGCAGCCAAGATCTAACTAGCGGATCATACGAGCAGTACTTC
CASSQDLTSGSYEQYF
>-|-|TRBV9|TRBJ1-1
TGTGCCAGCAGTGGGGCAGGGTTCAACACTGAAGCTTTCTTT
CASSGAGFNTEAFF
>TRBD1|-|TRBV2|TRBJ2-5
TGTGCCAAGGCGGGACAGGAAGAGACCCAGTACTTC
CAKAGQEETQYF
>-|-|TRBV6-6|TRBJ2-3
TGTGCCAGCAGTTACTTGGCTGGGGTGAAGGAGGGTACGCAGTATTTT
CASSYLAGVKEGTQYF
>-|-|TRBV7-2|TRBJ2-1
TGTGCCAGCAGCCACGACCTAGGATCGGAGCAGTTCTTC
CASSHDLGSEQFF
>-|-|TRBV9|TRBJ2-1
TGTGCCAGCAGCGTATCCCCGACTAATAGAAATGAGCAGTTCTTC
CASSVSPTNRNEQFF
>-|-|TRBV5-6|TRBJ2-7
TGTGCCAGCAGCTGGACTCCTTACGAGCAGTACTTC
CASSWTPYEQYF
>TRBD1|-|TRBV7-8|TRBJ2-7
TGTGCCAGCAGCTCGAACAGGGGCGGGTTCTACGAGCAGTACTTC
CASSSNRGGFYEQYF
>-|-|TRBV9|TRBJ2-3
TGTGCCAGCAGTGTAGACTTGGATACGCAGTATTTT
CASSVDLDTQYF
>-|-|TRBV21-1|TRBJ2-7
TGTGCCAGCAGCAAAGGGGGGCTAGCTGGGAAGGGCACCTACGAGCAGTACTTC
CASSKGGLAGKGTYEQYF
>-|-|TRBV7-2|TRBJ2-7
TGTGCCAGCAGCTTAGTATCAGGGGTGGGTTACGAGCAGTACTTC
CASSLVSGVGYEQYF
>-|-|TRBV7-2|TRBJ2-7
TGTGCCAGCAGCCCCATGTCAGGGTCCTACGAGCAGTACTTC
CASSPMSGSYEQYF
>TRBD1|once|TRBV4-1|TRBJ2-3
TGCGCCAGCAGCCAAGATACACAGGGGGCTCAGACAGATACGCAGTATTTT
CASSQDTQGAQTDTQYF
>TRBD2|-|TRBV9|TRBJ2-7
TGTGCCAGCAGCGTAGACCTAGCGGTCGTCTCCGAGCAGTACTTC
CASSVDLAVVSEQYF
>TRBD1|-|TRBV19|TRBJ1-5
TGTGCCACCAGCTCCGGGACAGGGGGTAGCAATCAGCCCCAGCATTTT
CATSSGTGGSNQPQHF
>-|-|TRBV27|TRBJ1-1
TGTGCCAGCAGTTTATCGGCAACCCGGGGAGCTAACACTGAAGCTTTCTTT
CASSLSATRGANTEAFF
>TRBD2|-|TRBV19|TRBJ2-1
TGTGCCAGTAGTCATAGCGGGAGGGTTTACAATGAGCAGTTCTTC
CASSHSGRVYNEQFF
>-|-|TRBV7-2|TRBJ2-7
TGTGCCAGCAGCCTATCAGCGGGACAATTCTACGAGCAGTACTTC
CASSLSAGQFYEQYF
>TRBD1|-|TRBV6-1|TRBJ1-2
TGTGCCAGCAGTGACAAAGGACAGGGGGCCAACTATGGCTACACCTTC
CASSDKGQGANYGYTF
>TRBD2|-|TRBV5-6|TRBJ2-5
TGTGCCAGCAGCTGGGCCCAGTTAGCGGGGTTTCAAGAGACCCAGTACTTC
CASSWAQLAGFQETQYF
>TRBD2|-|TRBV5-4|TRBJ2-3
TGTGCTAGCAGCTTGGGAACTAGCGGGAGAACAGATACGCAGTATTTT
CASSLGTSGRTDTQYF
>-|-|TRBV7-2|TRBJ2-7
TGTGCCAGCTCCTTCGGGGGGCTCTCGTACGAGCAGTACTTC
CASSFGGLSYEQYF
>-|-|TRBV7-8|TRBJ2-5
TGTGCCAGCAGCCCCCCGTGGGGACTCACCTACACCCCGACCCAGTACTTC
CASSPPWGLTYTPTQYF
>TRBD1|-|TRBV7-9|TRBJ1-2
TGTTCCAGCAGCTTTTTCAGGGACAGCCTTAAAAGGGACTATGGCTACACCTTC
CSSSFFRDSLKRDYGYTF
>TRBD1|-|TRBV30|TRBJ2-7
TGTGCCTGGAGTTCACCACAGGGGGCATGGGACGAGCAGTACTTC
CAWSSPQGAWDEQYF
>TRBD2|-|TRBV28|TRBJ2-1
TGTGCCAGCAGCTTCGCCGGGACTAGCATAGATGAGCAGTTCTTC
CASSFAGTSIDEQFF
>TRBD1|-|TRBV7-7|TRBJ2-5
TGTGCTAGCAGCGTGGGACAGCAAGAGACCCAGTACTTC
CASSVGQQETQYF
>-|-|TRBV7-3|TRBJ2-3
TGTGCCAGCAGCCGCGACAGCCTTAACACAGATACGCAGTATTTT
CASSRDSLNTDTQYF
>-|-|TRBV6-5|TRBJ2-1
TGTGCCAGCAGTCTAGTAGGGGCTTACAATGAGCAGTTCTTC
CASSLVGAYNEQFF